This T cell receptor beta chain was observed in a study of shared clonotypes between healthy human individuals. The CDR3 has 16 amino acids. The germline V gene encodes CDR1 MGHRA and CDR2 YSYEKL. V trimming: 5 bases; J trimming: 2 bases; junction bases outside the gene matches: 8. CD4+ cells yielded CD45RA+ naive and CD45RA-negative memory subsets. Here immunoSEQ multiplex PCR was the method, and the copy in TCRdb shows in-frame clones only, minus some. The table records approximately 1.4 million clones, 98% of them present only once. The sequence was obtained from a man aged 30 to 39 in good health. The chain employs TRBV4-1 and TRBJ2-3; 9 bases line up with TRBD2. Sequencing used naive CD4+ T cells sorted from blood. Subset denoted: CD45RA+ positively selected. CDR3 residues: CASSLIAGASTDTQYF. The CDR3 nucleotides are TGCGCCAGCAGCTTAATAGCGGGAGCTTCCACAGATACGCAGTATTTT.